The 4 T cell receptor beta chains in this list originate from one sample, sequenced in a study of type 1 regulatory T cells. Which antigens these TCRs recognize remains unknown. Each CDR3 protein is one row after TCRdb ran MiXCR on the reads. The sample carries 14,000 to 15,000 distinct CDR3 sequences, roughly 15% recorded once. Material for sequencing was cultured T cells, either the whole culture or a sorted T cell fraction (not recorded which). The source is a human donor in good health.

This clonotype has just a few counts. The chain links TRBV20-1 to TRBJ2-5, with 11 bases that match TRBD2. Germline V gives CDR1 DFQATT, CDR2 SNEGSKA (reference sequence). V trimming: 6 bases; J trimming: 6 bases; junction bases outside the gene matches: 9. The CDR3 contains 14 residues. In nucleotides, the CDR3 is TGCAGTGCCAAACTAGCGGGAGCACTTAAGACCCAGTACTTC. The encoded protein is CSAKLAGALKTQYF.

As for this clonotype: Just one base apart from a much larger clone, this may be a read error. J is TRBJ2-3 and V is TRBV5-1; D unresolved. CDR1 is SGHRS, CDR2 YFSETQ, per germline. The CDR3 is 12 residues long. The CDR3 DNA follows: TGCGTCAGCAGCTTGAACACAGATACGCAGTATTTT. It encodes CVSSLNTDTQYF.

This clonotype is medium-sized. The rearrangement joins TRBV4-2 to TRBJ1-2; D remains ambiguous. The CDR3 has 15 residues. The germline V gene encodes CDR1 LGHNA and CDR2 YNFKEQ. V lost 4 bases to trimming and J lost 0 bases, with 12 bases between them. This CDR3 is CASSPEAQANYGYTF. Written as DNA, the CDR3 is TGTGCCAGCAGCCCAGAGGCTCAAGCTAACTATGGCTACACCTTC.

By sample fraction, this clonotype is medium-sized. The chain links TRBV5-1 to TRBJ2-3; TRBD2 matches 8 bases. There are 16 residues in the CDR3. The ends lost 0 bases at V and 0 bases at J; junction bases unmatched: 3. Germline CDR1 reads SGHRS; CDR2 reads YFSETQ. The CDR3 DNA reads as TGCGCCAGCAGCTTGGGACTAGCGACTAGCACAGATACGCAGTATTTT. Its protein product is CASSLGLATSTDTQYF.